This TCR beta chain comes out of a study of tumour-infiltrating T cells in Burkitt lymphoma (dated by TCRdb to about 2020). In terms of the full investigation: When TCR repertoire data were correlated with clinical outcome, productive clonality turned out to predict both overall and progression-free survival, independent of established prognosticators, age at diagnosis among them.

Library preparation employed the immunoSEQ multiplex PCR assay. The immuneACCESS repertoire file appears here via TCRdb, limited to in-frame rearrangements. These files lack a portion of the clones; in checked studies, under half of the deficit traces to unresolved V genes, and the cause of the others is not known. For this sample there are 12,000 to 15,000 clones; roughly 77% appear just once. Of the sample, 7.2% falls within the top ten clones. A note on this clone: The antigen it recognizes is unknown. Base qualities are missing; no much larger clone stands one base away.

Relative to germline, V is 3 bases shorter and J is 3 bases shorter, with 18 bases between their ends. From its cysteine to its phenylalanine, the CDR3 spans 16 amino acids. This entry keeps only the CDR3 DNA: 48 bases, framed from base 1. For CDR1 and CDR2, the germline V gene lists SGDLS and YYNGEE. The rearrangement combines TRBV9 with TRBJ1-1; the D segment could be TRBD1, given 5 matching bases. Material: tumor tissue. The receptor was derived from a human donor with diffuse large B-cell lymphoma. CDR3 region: CASSGGEGIYHTEAFF. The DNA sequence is TGTGCCAGCAGCGGAGGGGAAGGTATCTATCACACTGAAGCTTTCTTT.